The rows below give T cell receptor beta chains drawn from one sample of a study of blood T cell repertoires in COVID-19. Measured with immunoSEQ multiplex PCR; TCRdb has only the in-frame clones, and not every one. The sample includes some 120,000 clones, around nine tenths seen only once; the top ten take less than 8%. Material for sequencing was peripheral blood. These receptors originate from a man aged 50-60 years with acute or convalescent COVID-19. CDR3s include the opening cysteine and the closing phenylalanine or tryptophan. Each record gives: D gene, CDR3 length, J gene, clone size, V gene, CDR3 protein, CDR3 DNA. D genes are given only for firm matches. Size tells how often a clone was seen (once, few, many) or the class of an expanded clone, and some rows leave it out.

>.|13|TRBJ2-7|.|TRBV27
CASSLSTTYEQYF
TGTGCCAGCAGTTTAAGTACTACCTACGAGCAGTACTTC
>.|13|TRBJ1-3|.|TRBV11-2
CASKGVEGNTIYF
TGTGCCAGCAAGGGGGTGGAGGGAAACACCATATATTTT
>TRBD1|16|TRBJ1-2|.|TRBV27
CASSFDRESWYYGYTF
TGTGCCAGCAGTTTCGACAGGGAGTCGTGGTACTATGGCTACACCTTC
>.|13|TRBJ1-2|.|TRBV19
CASSNGLNYGYTF
TGTGCCAGTAGCAACGGTCTGAACTATGGCTACACCTTC
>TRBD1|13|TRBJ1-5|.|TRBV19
CASTWTGRQPQHF
TGTGCCAGTACCTGGACAGGGCGGCAGCCCCAGCATTTT
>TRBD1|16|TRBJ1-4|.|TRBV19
CASSERQGTANEKLFF
TGTGCCAGTAGCGAGAGACAGGGGACGGCTAATGAAAAACTGTTTTTT
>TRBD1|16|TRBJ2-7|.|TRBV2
CASENQDRGGIYEQYF
TGTGCCAGCGAAAACCAGGACAGGGGTGGGATTTACGAGCAGTACTTC
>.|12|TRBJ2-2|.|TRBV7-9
CASSLGYGELFF
TGTGCCAGCAGCTTAGGTTACGGGGAGCTGTTTTTT
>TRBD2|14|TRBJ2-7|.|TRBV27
CATKAGSSIYEQYF
TGTGCCACAAAAGCGGGGAGTTCGATCTACGAGCAGTACTTC
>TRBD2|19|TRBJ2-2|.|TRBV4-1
CASSLRSTSGGQNTGELFF
TGCGCCAGCAGCCTACGGTCGACTAGCGGGGGCCAGAACACCGGGGAGCTGTTTTTT
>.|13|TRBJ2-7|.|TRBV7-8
CASSLVEGSEQYF
TGTGCCAGCAGCTTAGTTGAGGGAAGCGAGCAGTACTTC
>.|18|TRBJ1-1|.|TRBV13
CASSFISIGTQVNTEAFF
TGTGCCAGCAGCTTTATTTCGATCGGGACACAGGTGAACACTGAAGCTTTCTTT
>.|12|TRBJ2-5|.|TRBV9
CASSASAETQYF
TGTGCCAGCAGCGCTTCCGCGGAGACCCAGTACTTC
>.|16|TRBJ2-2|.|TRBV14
CASSQVTPTNTGELFF
TGTGCCAGCAGCCAAGTTACGCCTACGAACACCGGGGAGCTGTTTTTT
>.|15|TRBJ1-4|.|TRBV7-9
CASSPEGSGNEKLFF
TGTGCCAGCAGTCCGGAGGGGTCGGGTAATGAAAAACTGTTTTTT
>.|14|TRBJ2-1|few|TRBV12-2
CASRGLAGGNEQFF
TGTGCAAGTCGAGGACTAGCGGGAGGGAATGAGCAGTTCTTC
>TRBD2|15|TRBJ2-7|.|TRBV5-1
CASSLGLADLYEQYF
TGCGCCAGCAGCTTGGGACTAGCGGACTTGTACGAGCAGTACTTC
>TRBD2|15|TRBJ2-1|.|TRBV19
CASGHGTSGRREQFF
TGTGCCAGTGGACACGGGACTAGCGGGAGACGAGAGCAGTTCTTC
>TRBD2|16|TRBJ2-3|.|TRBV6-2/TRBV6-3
CASSYLVAGVSDTQYF
TGTGCCAGCAGTTACCTGGTAGCGGGAGTCTCAGATACGCAGTATTTT
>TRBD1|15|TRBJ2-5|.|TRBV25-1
CASRKWGQGWETQYF
TGTGCCAGCAGGAAATGGGGACAGGGATGGGAGACCCAGTACTTC
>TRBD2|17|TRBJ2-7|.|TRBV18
CASSLITSRTSGYEQYF
TGTGCCAGCTCACTTATAACTTCTCGGACTAGCGGCTACGAGCAGTACTTC
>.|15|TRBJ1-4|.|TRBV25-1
CASSESGQLEEKLFF
TGTGCCAGCAGTGAATCCGGACAGCTGGAAGAAAAACTGTTTTTT
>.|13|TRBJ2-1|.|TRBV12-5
CASGLGTPGEQFF
TGTGCTAGTGGTTTGGGGACTCCCGGTGAGCAGTTCTTC
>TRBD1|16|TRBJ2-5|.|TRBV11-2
CASSLEGQGMMETQYF
TGTGCCAGCAGCTTAGAGGGACAGGGAATGATGGAGACCCAGTACTTC
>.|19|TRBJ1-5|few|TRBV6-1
CASSDEGGAGVLSNQPQHF
TGTGCCAGCAGTGACGAAGGAGGTGCGGGGGTATTGAGCAATCAGCCCCAGCATTTT
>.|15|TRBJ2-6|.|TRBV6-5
CASSHQATGANVLTF
TGTGCCAGCAGTCATCAGGCTACAGGGGCCAACGTCCTGACTTTC